The following is a TCR beta chain sequence with its context. The same CDR3 can be traced to other DNA sequences in this sample. With V trimmed by 1 base and J by 2 bases, 5 bases remained unmatched. CDR3 length equals 15 residues. Germline V CDR1 and CDR2: SGHRS, YFSETQ. The data were produced by immunoSEQ multiplex PCR, yet TCRdb's version contains in-frame clones alone and is incomplete. The data show around 71,000 clones, with about 80% seen just once and about 0.79% held by the top ten. The sample comes from a study of T cell clones after liver transplantation. The chain combines TRBV5-1 with TRBJ1-1; 7 bases are a match to TRBD1. The TCR was taken from a human patient who received a liver transplant. Some of the T cells may derive from the graft donor. Sequencing used CD4+ T cells from blood, obtained 12 months after liver transplant. Here the CDR3 DNA reads TGCGCCAGCAGCTTGAGGGGGCAGGGAAACACTGAAGCTTTCTTT. This translates into CASSLRGQGNTEAFF.